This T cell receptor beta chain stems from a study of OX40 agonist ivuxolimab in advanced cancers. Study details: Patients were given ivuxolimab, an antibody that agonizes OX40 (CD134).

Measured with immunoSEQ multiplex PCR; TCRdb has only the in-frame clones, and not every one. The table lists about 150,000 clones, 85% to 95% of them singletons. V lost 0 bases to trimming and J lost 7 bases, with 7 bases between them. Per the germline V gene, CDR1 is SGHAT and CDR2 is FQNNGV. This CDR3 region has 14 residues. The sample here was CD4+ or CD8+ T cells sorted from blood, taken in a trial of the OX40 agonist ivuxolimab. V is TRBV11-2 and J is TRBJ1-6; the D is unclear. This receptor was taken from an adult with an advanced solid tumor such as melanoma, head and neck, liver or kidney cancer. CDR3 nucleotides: TGTGCCAGCAGCTTAGAACACAGCAATTCACCCCTCCACTTT. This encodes CASSLEHSNSPLHF.